Below, one TCR beta chain is given with its context. Its target is not known. Trimming removed 1 base from V and 6 bases from J, with 12 bases in between. This CDR3 region has 14 residues. The germline V gene has CDR1 SEHNR and CDR2 FQNEAQ (reference sequence). PCR was performed using 60 Vbeta and 13 Jbeta primers. Method: immunoSEQ multiplex PCR; TCRdb's copy keeps in-frame clones and lacks some. The data contain 150,000 or so clones, 80% of them seen just once; the ten biggest clones take up approximately 1.3%. The record originates from a study of cytomegalovirus exposure and HLA in healthy donors. The study, taken as a whole, reports: Certain indistinguishable V segments, among them TRBV6-2 and TRBV6-3, were excluded. It was confirmed in vitro that a few of the CMV-associated chains were specific for CMV antigens. An analysis was carried out later, and it reportedly showed fewer N-insertions in an Asian-associated ancestry cluster than the approximately 610-donor mean.

The sequence was obtained from a man aged 25-40 years in good health and CMV-seronegative. The chain is built from TRBV7-9 and TRBJ1-2; D gene ambiguous. The sample consisted of PBMCs. The CDR3 loop reads CASSLENERDGYTF. As DNA, the CDR3 is TGTGCCAGCAGCTTAGAAAATGAACGAGATGGCTACACCTTC.